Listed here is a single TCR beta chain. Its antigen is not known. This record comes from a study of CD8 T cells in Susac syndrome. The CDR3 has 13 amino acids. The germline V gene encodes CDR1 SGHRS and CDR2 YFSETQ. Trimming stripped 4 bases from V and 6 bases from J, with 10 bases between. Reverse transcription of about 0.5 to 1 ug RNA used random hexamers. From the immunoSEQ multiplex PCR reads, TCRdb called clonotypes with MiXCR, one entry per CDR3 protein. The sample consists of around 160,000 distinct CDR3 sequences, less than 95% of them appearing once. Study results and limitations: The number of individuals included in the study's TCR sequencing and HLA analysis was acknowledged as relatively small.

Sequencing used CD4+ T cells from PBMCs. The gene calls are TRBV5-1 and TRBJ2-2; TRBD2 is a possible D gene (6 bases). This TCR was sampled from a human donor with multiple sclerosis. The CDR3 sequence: CASSDWGAGELFF. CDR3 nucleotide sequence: TGCGCCAGCAGCGACTGGGGGGCCGGGGAGCTGTTTTTT.